This TCR beta chain was obtained from a study of CXCR3-negative and CXCR3-positive naive CD8 T cells. This CDR3 comprises 15 residues. Per germline, CDR1 LNHDA and CDR2 SQIVND (reference sequence). Researchers prepared the TRB cDNA libraries using 5' RACE with UMI labels. From the 5' RACE reads, TCRdb lists one entry per CDR3 protein and no DNA. The listing contains 38,000 or so distinct CDR3 sequences. The specimen was naive CXCR3- CD8+ T cells from blood. The subset is: CD45RO-CCR7+CD27+CD95- naive CD8+ T cells lacking CXCR3 (TNR3-). This receptor was obtained from a human donor in good health. Some clones in this sample may be carry-over from other donors' samples. V and J are TRBV19 and TRBJ2-7; TCRdb returns TRBD1, unconfirmable since there is no DNA. CDR3 amino acids: CASSTGGANSYEQYF.